The entry below gives a single T cell receptor (beta chain) sequence along with its context. Its specificity is not known. The source of the sample is a study of cytomegalovirus exposure and HLA in healthy donors. PCR involved 60 Vbeta and 13 Jbeta primers. Produced via immunoSEQ multiplex PCR; TCRdb's table is partial and in-frame only. This sample has about 160,000 clones, with around 79% found just once. Regarding the study as a whole: In vitro assays verified that a few CMV-associated chains recognized CMV antigens specifically. A list of more than 150 TCR beta chains associated with cytomegalovirus was given.

The sequencing sample was made of PBMCs. The sequence derives from a man aged 40-50 years in good health and CMV-seronegative.

The CDR3 DNA reads TGTGCCAGCAGGTCAGGGACTAGCGGGAGTTTCGTCTACGAGCAGTACTTC. Its translation: CASRSGTSGSFVYEQYF. The V and J genes are TRBV11-2 and TRBJ2-7; TRBD2 agrees at 14 bases. Germline V lookup: CDR1 SGHAT, CDR2 FQNNGV. With V trimmed by 6 bases and J by 3 bases, 10 bases remained unmatched. This CDR3 is built from 17 residues.